A selection of T cell receptor beta chains follows, all from one sample in a study of early T cells in non-severe SARS-CoV-2 infection. TCRdb reprocessed the 5' RACE reads with MiXCR, giving one entry per CDR3 protein. The profile covers more than 50,000 distinct CDR3 sequences, with approximately 12% appearing a single time and approximately 9.6% taken by the ten largest. What was sequenced was whole blood. Every receptor here comes from an adult who was a healthcare worker with PCR-confirmed SARS-CoV-2 infection or an uninfected control (not recorded which). The CDR3 runs from the conserved cysteine through the conserved F or W. Fields, in order: clone size, J gene, V gene, D gene, CDR3 DNA, CDR3 protein. A D gene is named only where the DNA matches it firmly. Rows give clone size only sometimes, using once, few, many, or a class for an expanded clone.

size: many
J: TRBJ1-1
V: TRBV18
D: .
DNA: TGTGCCAGCTCACGGGAGGAGGCCGCTGAAGCTTTCTTT
CDR3: CASSREEAAEAFF

size: many
J: TRBJ2-4
V: TRBV5-1
D: .
DNA: TGCGCCAGCAGCAAGAAAAACATTCAGTACTTC
CDR3: CASSKKNIQYF

size: many
J: TRBJ2-1
V: TRBV6-1
D: TRBD1
DNA: TGTGCCAGCAGTGATCTAGGACAGGGGGTCTATGAGCAGTTCTTC
CDR3: CASSDLGQGVYEQFF

size: .
J: TRBJ2-3
V: TRBV29-1
D: TRBD2
DNA: TGCAGCATACGGACTAGCGGGACCACAGATACGCAGTATTTT
CDR3: CSIRTSGTTDTQYF

size: many
J: TRBJ2-3
V: TRBV29-1
D: .
DNA: TGCAGCGTTGACCTGCTTTTGGGGCCAGATACGCAGTATTTT
CDR3: CSVDLLLGPDTQYF

size: few
J: TRBJ2-4
V: TRBV29-1
D: TRBD2
DNA: TGCAGCGTTGGACTAGCGGGGAACATTCAGTACTTC
CDR3: CSVGLAGNIQYF

size: few
J: TRBJ1-1
V: TRBV27
D: .
DNA: TGTGCCAGCAACCCGGCCGGGGCCCGAATTAACACTGAAGCTTTCTTT
CDR3: CASNPAGARINTEAFF

size: few
J: TRBJ1-1
V: TRBV24-1
D: .
DNA: TGTGCCACCAGTGATCCTTTCCGTAGGGACACTGAAGCTTTCTTT
CDR3: CATSDPFRRDTEAFF

size: few
J: TRBJ1-1
V: TRBV29-1
D: .
DNA: TGCAGCGCCGTGGAGAACACTGAAGCTTTCTTT
CDR3: CSAVENTEAFF

size: .
J: TRBJ1-5
V: TRBV5-1
D: .
DNA: TGCGCCAGCAGTCCTGGGGGCAATCAGCCCCAGCATTTT
CDR3: CASSPGGNQPQHF

size: many
J: TRBJ1-5
V: TRBV7-2
D: .
DNA: TGTGCCAGCAGCCTGGACGGATTCAATCAGCCCCAGCATTTT
CDR3: CASSLDGFNQPQHF

size: many
J: TRBJ2-1
V: TRBV28
D: TRBD2
DNA: TGTGCTCCTTTCGGGGGTAGCGGGAGAATCTACTACAATGAGCAGTTCTTC
CDR3: CAPFGGSGRIYYNEQFF

size: few
J: TRBJ2-1
V: TRBV7-6
D: TRBD2
DNA: TGTGCCAGCAGCTTAGTGACTAGCGTTGACGAGCAGTTCTTC
CDR3: CASSLVTSVDEQFF

size: many
J: TRBJ2-1
V: TRBV11-2
D: .
DNA: TGTGCCATCCCAACCTCGCCGGGGTACAATGAGCAGTTCTTC
CDR3: CAIPTSPGYNEQFF

size: many
J: TRBJ2-5
V: TRBV9
D: TRBD2
DNA: TGTGCCAGCAGCGTAGAGACTAGCGGGGGGCTACAAGAGACCCAGTACTTC
CDR3: CASSVETSGGLQETQYF

size: .
J: TRBJ2-1
V: TRBV5-4
D: .
DNA: TGTGCCAGCAGCTTAGGAGGGGCGCGACAGATCAATGAGCAGTTCTTC
CDR3: CASSLGGARQINEQFF

size: many
J: TRBJ2-5
V: TRBV12-3/TRBV12-4
D: .
DNA: TGTGCCAGCAGTTTAGGACTAAAAGGGACCCAGTACTTC
CDR3: CASSLGLKGTQYF

size: few
J: TRBJ1-2
V: TRBV20-1
D: TRBD1
DNA: TGCAGTGCTACCGGGACAGGGGGCGGCTATGGCTACACCTTC
CDR3: CSATGTGGGYGYTF

size: many
J: TRBJ1-1
V: TRBV12-3/TRBV12-4
D: .
DNA: TGTGCCAGCAACGCAGGCGTCACTGAAGCTTTCTTT
CDR3: CASNAGVTEAFF

size: many
J: TRBJ1-4
V: TRBV9
D: .
DNA: TGTGCCAGCAGCGTAGCCACTAATGAAAAACTGTTTTTT
CDR3: CASSVATNEKLFF

size: .
J: TRBJ2-1
V: TRBV6-2/TRBV6-3
D: .
DNA: TGTGCCAGCAGTTACTTCGGGGGTAGGCAGTTCTTC
CDR3: CASSYFGGRQFF

size: many
J: TRBJ1-2
V: TRBV5-6
D: TRBD1
DNA: TGTGCCAGCAGCATCGGGACAGGGGAAGCCTATGGCTACACCTTC
CDR3: CASSIGTGEAYGYTF

size: .
J: TRBJ1-2
V: TRBV6-2/TRBV6-3
D: .
DNA: TGTGCCAGCAGTTACGACACGACAAGAGGCTACACCTTC
CDR3: CASSYDTTRGYTF

size: few
J: TRBJ1-4
V: TRBV19
D: .
DNA: TGTGCCAGTATGCGGGCGGTGGATGAAAAACTGTTTTTT
CDR3: CASMRAVDEKLFF

size: many
J: TRBJ1-1
V: TRBV5-5
D: .
DNA: TGTGCCAGCCTACCGGACCCGATGAACACTGAAGCTTTCTTT
CDR3: CASLPDPMNTEAFF

size: many
J: TRBJ1-5
V: TRBV19
D: .
DNA: TGTGCCAGTAGGGGGGAATTCAATCAGCCCCAGCATTTT
CDR3: CASRGEFNQPQHF

size: .
J: TRBJ2-2
V: TRBV6-5
D: .
DNA: TGTGCCAGCAGTACCCCTAGGGCTAGTCGTACCGGGGAGCTGTTTTTT
CDR3: CASSTPRASRTGELFF

size: few
J: TRBJ1-1
V: TRBV2
D: .
DNA: TGTGCCAGCAGAGCGACGGAAATGAACACTGAAGCTTTCTTT
CDR3: CASRATEMNTEAFF

size: .
J: TRBJ2-1
V: TRBV2
D: .
DNA: TGTGCCAGCAGTGATGGCAGTGGGTCCTACAATGAGCAGTTCTTC
CDR3: CASSDGSGSYNEQFF

size: many
J: TRBJ2-7
V: TRBV6-2/TRBV6-3
D: .
DNA: TGTGCCAGCAGTTTGTATGCAGGCCCAAGCGAGCAGTACTTC
CDR3: CASSLYAGPSEQYF

size: many
J: TRBJ1-6
V: TRBV18
D: .
DNA: TGTGCCAGCTCTCAGACAGAGAATTCACCCCTCCACTTT
CDR3: CASSQTENSPLHF

size: .
J: TRBJ2-7
V: TRBV20-1
D: .
DNA: TGCAGTGCTAGCGGGGCGGTCTACGAGCAGTACTTC
CDR3: CSASGAVYEQYF

size: .
J: TRBJ1-1
V: TRBV29-1
D: TRBD1
DNA: TGCAGCGTCGCCGGGACAGGGAACGAAAGGTACACTGAAGCTTTCTTT
CDR3: CSVAGTGNERYTEAFF

size: many
J: TRBJ2-1
V: TRBV5-1
D: .
DNA: TGCGCCAGCAGCTTGGATGGGGTCTCCTACAATGAGCAGTTCTTC
CDR3: CASSLDGVSYNEQFF

size: .
J: TRBJ2-6
V: TRBV18
D: .
DNA: TGTGCCAGCTCACCGGGGCTTAACTCTGGGGCCAACGTCCTGACTTTC
CDR3: CASSPGLNSGANVLTF

size: few
J: TRBJ2-5
V: TRBV29-1
D: TRBD1
DNA: TGCAGCGCAGGACAGGGCCAAGAGACCCAGTACTTC
CDR3: CSAGQGQETQYF

size: .
J: TRBJ2-3
V: TRBV12-3/TRBV12-4
D: TRBD2
DNA: TGTGCCAGCAGTCCCCCGGGACTAGCGGGAGCAGATACGCAGTATTTT
CDR3: CASSPPGLAGADTQYF

size: many
J: TRBJ2-7
V: TRBV4-2
D: TRBD2
DNA: TGTGCCAGCAGAATAGCGGGGGAGGACTCCTACGAGCAGTACTTC
CDR3: CASRIAGEDSYEQYF

size: .
J: TRBJ2-5
V: TRBV11-2
D: TRBD2
DNA: TGTGCCAGCAATGGAGCGGGGACCCGTGTTGAGACCCAGTACTTC
CDR3: CASNGAGTRVETQYF

size: few
J: TRBJ1-1
V: TRBV5-1
D: .
DNA: TGCGCCAGCAGCTTGGATGTCAGGGGTGGCACTGAAGCTTTCTTT
CDR3: CASSLDVRGGTEAFF

size: .
J: TRBJ1-1
V: TRBV29-1
D: .
DNA: TGCAGCGTTGAGAAGACCAGGGCGGGGACTGAAGCTTTCTTT
CDR3: CSVEKTRAGTEAFF

size: many
J: TRBJ1-2
V: TRBV18
D: TRBD1
DNA: TGTGCCAGCTCACTAATGGACAGGGATGGCTACACCTTC
CDR3: CASSLMDRDGYTF

size: many
J: TRBJ2-2
V: TRBV19
D: .
DNA: TGTGCCAGTAGTATTCTGGCAGGTAACACCGGGGAGCTGTTTTTT
CDR3: CASSILAGNTGELFF

size: many
J: TRBJ2-6
V: TRBV20-1
D: .
DNA: TGCAGTGCTAGAGCCCCCGGGACCCCGGTTTTC
CDR3: CSARAPGTPVF

size: many
J: TRBJ2-7
V: TRBV7-2
D: .
DNA: TGTGCCAGCTGCCTTGGGGCCGCGGCCTTCGAGCAGTACTTC
CDR3: CASCLGAAAFEQYF

size: .
J: TRBJ2-2
V: TRBV7-8
D: TRBD2
DNA: TGTGCCACCAAACCAGCGGGAGGGAGGGCCAGGACCGGGGAGCTGTTTTTT
CDR3: CATKPAGGRARTGELFF